This T cell receptor (beta chain) was recovered during a study of blood T cell repertoires in COVID-19. Study-wide context: Collection of acute and convalescent COVID-19 samples took place in the United States, Italy and Spain.

Per the original data handling: For nucleated cells, counts were estimated from reference gene primer amplification. The table came from immunoSEQ multiplex PCR; TCRdb's copy has only in-frame clones and leaves some out. V, J and clone size are taken as reported in that table, and D and trimming were inferred from the DNA itself. The table records 200,000 or so clones, roughly 80% of them present only once. Germline CDR1 is MNHEY and CDR2 is SVGAGI. V gave up 5 bases and J gave up 3 bases; unmatched junction bases: 4. The CDR3 length is 14 residues. This TCR derives from a man in his 60s with active or convalescent COVID-19. V and J are TRBV6-5 and TRBJ2-1; 7 positions match TRBD2. The sample comprised peripheral blood. CDR3 in DNA: TGTGCCAGCAGTCTCCTAGCGGACTACAATGAGCAGTTCTTC. It codes for CASSLLADYNEQFF.